This T cell receptor (beta chain) was captured in a study of blood T cell repertoires in COVID-19. Study details: The samples span acute and convalescent COVID-19 from the United States, Italy and Spain. T cells, B-cell-depleted T cells, or PBMCs supplied cDNA or gDNA.

CDR3 length: 14 amino acids. V dropped 1 base and J dropped 5 bases, with 14 bases sitting between them. Germline loops: CDR1 SQVTM, CDR2 ANQGSEA. One Seattle source followed patients from active infection through their disease course. Measured with immunoSEQ multiplex PCR; TCRdb has only the in-frame clones, and not every one. Of about 95,000 clones listed, around 81% are singletons. The TCR originated in an older man with COVID-19, enrolled during active disease. J is TRBJ1-2 and V is TRBV29-1; D is ambiguous. The specimen sequenced was peripheral blood. In DNA form, the CDR3 reads TGCAGCGTTGAAGGCGGGAACCCTTTGTATGGCTACACCTTC. The encoded protein is CSVEGGNPLYGYTF.